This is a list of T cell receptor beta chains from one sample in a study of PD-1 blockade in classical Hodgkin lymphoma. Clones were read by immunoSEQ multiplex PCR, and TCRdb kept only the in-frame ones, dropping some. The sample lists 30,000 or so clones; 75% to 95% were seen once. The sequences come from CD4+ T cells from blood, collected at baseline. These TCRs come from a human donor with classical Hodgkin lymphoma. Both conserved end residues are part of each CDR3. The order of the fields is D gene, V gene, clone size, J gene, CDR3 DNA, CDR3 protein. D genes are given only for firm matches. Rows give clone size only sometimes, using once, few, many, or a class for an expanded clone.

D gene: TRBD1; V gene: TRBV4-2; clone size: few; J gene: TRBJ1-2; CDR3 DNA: TGTGCCAGCAGCCAAGACGGGACAGGGATCTATGGCTACACCTTC; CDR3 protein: CASSQDGTGIYGYTF
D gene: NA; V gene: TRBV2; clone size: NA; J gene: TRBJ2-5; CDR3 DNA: TGTGCCAGCACCAGAGGGGAGGAAGAGACCCAGTACTTC; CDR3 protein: CASTRGEEETQYF
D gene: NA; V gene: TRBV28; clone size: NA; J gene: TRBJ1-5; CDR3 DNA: TGTGCCAGCAGTCTCCTGCGTGCGGGAGGGAGAAGCAATCAGCCCCAGCATTTT; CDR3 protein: CASSLLRAGGRSNQPQHF
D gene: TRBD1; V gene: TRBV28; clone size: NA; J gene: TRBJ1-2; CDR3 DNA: TGTGCCAGCAGTTTTACAGGGGGCAAGGCGGGCTACACCTTC; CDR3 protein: CASSFTGGKAGYTF
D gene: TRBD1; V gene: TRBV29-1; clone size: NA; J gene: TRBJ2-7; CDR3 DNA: TGCAGCGTTCAAGACAGGGGGCCTGACGAGCAGTACTTC; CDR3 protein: CSVQDRGPDEQYF
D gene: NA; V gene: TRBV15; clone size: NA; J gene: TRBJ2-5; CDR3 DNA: TGTGCCACCAGCAGAAGGGTCAAGGAGACCCAGTACTTC; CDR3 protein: CATSRRVKETQYF
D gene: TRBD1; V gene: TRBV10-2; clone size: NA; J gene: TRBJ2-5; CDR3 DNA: TGCGCCAGCAGTAGGGGGCGAGTTGAGACCCAGTACTTC; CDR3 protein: CASSRGRVETQYF
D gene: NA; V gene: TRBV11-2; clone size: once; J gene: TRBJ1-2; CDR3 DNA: TGTGCCAGCAGACACCTCGGGGCTACCTATGGCTACACCTTC; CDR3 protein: CASRHLGATYGYTF
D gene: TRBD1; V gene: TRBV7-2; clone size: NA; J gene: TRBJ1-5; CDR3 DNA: TGTGCCAGCAGCTTAGAGGGACAGGGTTATCAGCCCCAGCATTTT; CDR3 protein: CASSLEGQGYQPQHF
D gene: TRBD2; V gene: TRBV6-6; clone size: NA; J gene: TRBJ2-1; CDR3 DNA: TGTGCCAGCAGTTTGAGCGGGATCCACGCCAATGAGCAGTTCTTC; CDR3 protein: CASSLSGIHANEQFF
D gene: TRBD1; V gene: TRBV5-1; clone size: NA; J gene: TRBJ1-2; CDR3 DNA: TGCGCCAGCAGCTTGTGGGACAGGGATGGCTACACCTTC; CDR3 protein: CASSLWDRDGYTF
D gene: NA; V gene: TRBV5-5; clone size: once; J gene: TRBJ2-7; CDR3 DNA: TGTGCCAGCAGCTTGATTGCCAGCTCCTACGAGCAGTACTTC; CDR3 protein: CASSLIASSYEQYF
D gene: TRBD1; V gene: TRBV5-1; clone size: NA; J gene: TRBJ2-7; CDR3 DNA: TGCGCCAGCAGTCTTCCGGGACAGGGAATATACGAGCAGTACTTC; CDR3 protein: CASSLPGQGIYEQYF
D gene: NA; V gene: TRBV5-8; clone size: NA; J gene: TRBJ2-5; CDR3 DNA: TGTGCCAGCAGCTCTTCTGGGCGCATCCAAGAGACCCAGTACTTC; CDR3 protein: CASSSSGRIQETQYF
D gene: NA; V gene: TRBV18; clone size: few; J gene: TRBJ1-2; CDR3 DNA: TGTGCCAGCTCACCGTCGTCCGAAACCTATGGCTACACCTTC; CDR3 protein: CASSPSSETYGYTF
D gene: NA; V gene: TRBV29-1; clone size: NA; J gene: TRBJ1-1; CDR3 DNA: TGCAGCGTTGGACAGTACCAGAACACTGAAGCTTTCTTT; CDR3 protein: CSVGQYQNTEAFF
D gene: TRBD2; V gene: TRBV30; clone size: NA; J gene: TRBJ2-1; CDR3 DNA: TGTGCCTGGAGTGTAAATTTAGCGGGTACCTACAATGAGCAGTTCTTC; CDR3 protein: CAWSVNLAGTYNEQFF
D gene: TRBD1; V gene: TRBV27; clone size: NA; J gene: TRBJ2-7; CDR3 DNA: TGTGCCAGCAGTTTTGGGACAGCTACCTTCACCTACGAGCAGTACTTC; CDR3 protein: CASSFGTATFTYEQYF
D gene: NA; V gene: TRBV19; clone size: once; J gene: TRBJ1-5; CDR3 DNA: TGTGCCAGCGAAACCCCCGGGACTCCGAGCCCCAATCAGCCCCAGCATTTT; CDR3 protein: CASETPGTPSPNQPQHF
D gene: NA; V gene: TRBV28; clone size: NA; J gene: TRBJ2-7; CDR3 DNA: TGTGCCAGCGTTACAGGTATCAACGAGCAGTACTTC; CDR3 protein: CASVTGINEQYF
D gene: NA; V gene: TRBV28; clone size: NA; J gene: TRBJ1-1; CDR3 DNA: TGTGCCAGCAGTTTATTGAACACTGAAGCTTTCTTT; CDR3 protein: CASSLLNTEAFF
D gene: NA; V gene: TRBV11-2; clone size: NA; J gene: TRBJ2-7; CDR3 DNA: TGTGCCAGCAGCTTAGTGGCAGGGATGCAGCAGTACTTC; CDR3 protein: CASSLVAGMQQYF
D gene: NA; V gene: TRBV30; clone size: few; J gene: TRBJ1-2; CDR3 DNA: TGTGCCTGGAGGGCAGGGTATGGCTACACCTTC; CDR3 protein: CAWRAGYGYTF
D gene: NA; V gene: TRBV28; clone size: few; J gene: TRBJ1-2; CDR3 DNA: TGTGCCAGCAGGTTAAACTGGTATGGCTACACCTTC; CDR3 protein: CASRLNWYGYTF
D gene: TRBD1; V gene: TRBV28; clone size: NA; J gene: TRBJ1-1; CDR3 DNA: TGTGCCAGCAAAATGACAGGGTTTGGCACTGAAGCTTTCTTT; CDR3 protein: CASKMTGFGTEAFF
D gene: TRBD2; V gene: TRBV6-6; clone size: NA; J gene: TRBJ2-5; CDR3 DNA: TGTGCCAGCAGTCAACTAGCGGGTAAAGGGACCCAGTACTTC; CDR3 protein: CASSQLAGKGTQYF
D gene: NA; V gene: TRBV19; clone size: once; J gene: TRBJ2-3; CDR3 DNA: TGTGCCAGTAGTATAGCCTCGTACGGGGCAGCTCGGGCTTTT; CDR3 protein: CASSIASYGAARAF
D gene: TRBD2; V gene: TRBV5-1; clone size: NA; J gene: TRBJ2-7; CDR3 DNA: TGCGCCAGCAGCTTCGAAGCGGGAGGTTCCTACGAGCAGTACTTC; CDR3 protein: CASSFEAGGSYEQYF
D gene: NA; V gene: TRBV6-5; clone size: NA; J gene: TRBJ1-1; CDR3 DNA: TGTGCCAGCCGGAGGGACACTGAAGCTTTCTTT; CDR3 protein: CASRRDTEAFF
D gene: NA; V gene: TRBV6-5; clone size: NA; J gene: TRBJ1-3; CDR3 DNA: TGTGCCAGCAGTCATGGGGACAATTCAGGAAACACCATATATTTT; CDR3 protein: CASSHGDNSGNTIYF
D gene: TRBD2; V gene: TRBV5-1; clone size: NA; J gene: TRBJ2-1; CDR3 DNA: TGCGCCAGCAGCTTGGCCGTACTAGCGGGGATCAATGAGCAGTTCTTC; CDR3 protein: CASSLAVLAGINEQFF
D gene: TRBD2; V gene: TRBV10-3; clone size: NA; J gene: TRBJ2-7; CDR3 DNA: TGTGCCATCACCCCGGGACTAGCGCACGAGCAGTACTTC; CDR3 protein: CAITPGLAHEQYF
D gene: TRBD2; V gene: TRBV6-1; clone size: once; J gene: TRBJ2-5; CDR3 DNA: TGTGCCAGCATTGTGAGTAGTGGGAGGGAAGAGACCCAGTACTTC; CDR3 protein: CASIVSSGREETQYF
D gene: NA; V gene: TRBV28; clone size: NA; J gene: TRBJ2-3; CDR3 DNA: TGTGCCAGCAGTTTGTCGCCCGCCAGGGCCACAGATACGCAGTATTTT; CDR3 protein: CASSLSPARATDTQYF
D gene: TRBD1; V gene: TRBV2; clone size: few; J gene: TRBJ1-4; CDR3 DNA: TGTGCCAGCCGACAGGGGGCGAGCGAAAAACTGTTTTTT; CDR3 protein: CASRQGASEKLFF
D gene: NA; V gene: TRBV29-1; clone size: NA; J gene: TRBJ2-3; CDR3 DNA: TGCAGCGTTGAGAGGGCGCAGGGGACAGATACGCAGTATTTT; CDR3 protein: CSVERAQGTDTQYF
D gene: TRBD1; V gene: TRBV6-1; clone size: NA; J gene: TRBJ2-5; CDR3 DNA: TGTGCCAGCAGTGTCCCAGGGGGAGAGACCCAGTACTTC; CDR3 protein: CASSVPGGETQYF
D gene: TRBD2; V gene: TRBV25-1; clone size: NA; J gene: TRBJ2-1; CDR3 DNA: TGTGCCAGCAGTGAATTGAACGGACTAGCCGATGAGCAGTTCTTC; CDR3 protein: CASSELNGLADEQFF
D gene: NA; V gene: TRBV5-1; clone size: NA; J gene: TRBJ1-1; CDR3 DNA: TGCGCCAGCAGCTTGTCTAAGCTAGGGAGAATTGAAGCTTTCTTT; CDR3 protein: CASSLSKLGRIEAFF
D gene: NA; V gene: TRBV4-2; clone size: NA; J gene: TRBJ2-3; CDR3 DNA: TGTGCCTCTCAGGGGGGACTAAGCACAGATACGCAGTATTTT; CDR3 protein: CASQGGLSTDTQYF
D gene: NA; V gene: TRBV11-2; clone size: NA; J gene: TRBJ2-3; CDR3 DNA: TGTGCCAGCGTCGAAGAGCAGGGTTCTATAGATACGCAGTATTTT; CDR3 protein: CASVEEQGSIDTQYF
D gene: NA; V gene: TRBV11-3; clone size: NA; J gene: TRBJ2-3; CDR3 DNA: TGTGCCAGCAGCTTATCAGCGGGCCCTGCCGGTGATACGCAGTATTTT; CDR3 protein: CASSLSAGPAGDTQYF
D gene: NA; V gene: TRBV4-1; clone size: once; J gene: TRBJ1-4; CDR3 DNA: TGCGCCAGCAGCCAAGAACTAGGACAGCTAGAAAAACTGTTTTTT; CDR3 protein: CASSQELGQLEKLFF
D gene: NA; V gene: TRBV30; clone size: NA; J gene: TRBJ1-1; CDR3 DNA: TGTGCCTGGAGTGTTTACGTGAACACTGAAGCTTTCTTT; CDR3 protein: CAWSVYVNTEAFF
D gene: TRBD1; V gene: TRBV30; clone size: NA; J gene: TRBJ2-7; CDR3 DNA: TGTGCCTGGAGTTCCCGACAGGGGGCCTACGAGCAGTACTTC; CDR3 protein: CAWSSRQGAYEQYF